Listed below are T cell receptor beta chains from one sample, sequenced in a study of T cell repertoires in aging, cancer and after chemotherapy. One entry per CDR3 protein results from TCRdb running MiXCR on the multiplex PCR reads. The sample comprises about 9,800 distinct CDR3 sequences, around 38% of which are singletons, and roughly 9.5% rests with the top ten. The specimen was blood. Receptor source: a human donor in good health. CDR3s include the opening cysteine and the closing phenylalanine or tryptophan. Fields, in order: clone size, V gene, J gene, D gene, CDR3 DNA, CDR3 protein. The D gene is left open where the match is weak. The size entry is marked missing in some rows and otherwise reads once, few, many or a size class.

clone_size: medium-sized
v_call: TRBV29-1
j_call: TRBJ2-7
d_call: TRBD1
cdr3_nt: TGCAGCGTCGCCGGGACAGGGGGCACCCACTTC
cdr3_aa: CSVAGTGGTHF

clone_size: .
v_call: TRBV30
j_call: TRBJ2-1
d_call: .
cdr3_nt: TGTGCCTGGAGTGTACTAGGGCTAGCGCGCAATGAGCAGTTCTTC
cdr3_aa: CAWSVLGLARNEQFF

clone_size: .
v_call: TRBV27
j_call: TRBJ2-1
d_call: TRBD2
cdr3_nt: TGTGCCAGCAGCCGTATTCTAGCGGGAGGGCCGGGTGAGCAGTTCTTC
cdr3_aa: CASSRILAGGPGEQFF

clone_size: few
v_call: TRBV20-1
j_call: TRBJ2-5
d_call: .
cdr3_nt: TGCAGTGCTCCGCAGACAGGCCTGGGAGAGACCCAGTACTTC
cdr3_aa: CSAPQTGLGETQYF

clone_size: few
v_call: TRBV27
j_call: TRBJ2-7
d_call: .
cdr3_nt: TGTGCCAGCAGTTTCGGGAGTAGGTCCTACGAGCAGTACTTC
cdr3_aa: CASSFGSRSYEQYF

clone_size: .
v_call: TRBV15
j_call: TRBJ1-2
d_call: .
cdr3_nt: TGTGCCACCAGCAGAGCTGTGGACAACCGGGGCTACACCTTC
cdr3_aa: CATSRAVDNRGYTF

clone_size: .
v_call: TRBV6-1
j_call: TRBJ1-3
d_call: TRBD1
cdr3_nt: TGTGCCAGCAAAACAGGACAGGGAATAGCTGGAAACACCATATATTTT
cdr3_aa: CASKTGQGIAGNTIYF

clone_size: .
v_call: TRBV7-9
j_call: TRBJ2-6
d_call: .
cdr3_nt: TGTGCCAGCAGCCAAGGGACGGGGGACAGCTCTGGGGCCAACGTCCTGACTTTC
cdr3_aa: CASSQGTGDSSGANVLTF

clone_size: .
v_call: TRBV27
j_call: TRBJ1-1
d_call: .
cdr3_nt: TGTGCCAGCAGTTTCGTCCCAGCTGGGGGCAGGGCTAAGCTGGGCACTGAAGCTTTCTTT
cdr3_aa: CASSFVPAGGRAKLGTEAFF

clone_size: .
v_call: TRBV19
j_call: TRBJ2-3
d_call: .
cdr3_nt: TGTGCCAGTAGCCAACTACAGGGAGGTAGGAATACGCAGTATTTT
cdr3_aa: CASSQLQGGRNTQYF

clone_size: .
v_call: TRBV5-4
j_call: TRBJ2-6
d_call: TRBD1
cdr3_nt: TGTGCCAGCGGATCCCAGGGGGCATCAGGGGCCAACGTCCTGACTTTC
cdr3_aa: CASGSQGASGANVLTF

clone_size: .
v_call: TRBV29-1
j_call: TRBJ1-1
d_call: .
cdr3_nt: TGCAGCGTTTTTAGAATCAGGAGTTGGGCGGGTACTGAAGCTTTCTTT
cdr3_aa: CSVFRIRSWAGTEAFF

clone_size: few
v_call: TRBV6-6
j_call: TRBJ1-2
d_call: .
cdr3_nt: TGTGCCAGCAGTCCGCAGCCTAACTATGGCTACACCTTC
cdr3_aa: CASSPQPNYGYTF

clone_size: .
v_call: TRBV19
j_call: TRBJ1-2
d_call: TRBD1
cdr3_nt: TGTGCCAGTAGTGACAGGGGCGGCTACACCTTC
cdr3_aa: CASSDRGGYTF

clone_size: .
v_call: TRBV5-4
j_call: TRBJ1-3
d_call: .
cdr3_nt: TGTGCCAGCAGCTTGGACAGGGCCTCTGGAAACACCATATATTTT
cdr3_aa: CASSLDRASGNTIYF

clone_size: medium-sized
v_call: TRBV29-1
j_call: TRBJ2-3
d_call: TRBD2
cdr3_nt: TGCAGCGTGGCGGGGGAGCCCACAGATACGCAGTATTTT
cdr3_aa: CSVAGEPTDTQYF

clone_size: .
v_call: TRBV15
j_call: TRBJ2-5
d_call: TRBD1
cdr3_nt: TGTGCCACCAGTCGGGACAGGGGGGTAGCCCAGCCAGGAGAGACCCAGTACTTC
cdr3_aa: CATSRDRGVAQPGETQYF

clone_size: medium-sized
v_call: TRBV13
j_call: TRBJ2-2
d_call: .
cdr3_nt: TGTGCCACCAAGACAGGATCGACCGGGGAGCTGTTTTTT
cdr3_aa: CATKTGSTGELFF

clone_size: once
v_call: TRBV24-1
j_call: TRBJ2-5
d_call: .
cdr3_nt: TGTGCCACAAGTGAGGGCATCTTCCAACCTTCATACCAAGAGACCCAGTACTTC
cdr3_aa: CATSEGIFQPSYQETQYF

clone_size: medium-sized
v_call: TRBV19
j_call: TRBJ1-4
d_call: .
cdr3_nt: TGTGCCAGTAGTGACGGACATGCAGGTGAAAAACTGTTTTTT
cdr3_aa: CASSDGHAGEKLFF

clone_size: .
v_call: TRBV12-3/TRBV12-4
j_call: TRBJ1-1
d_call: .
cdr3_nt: TGTGCCAGCAGTGGGTCCGACACTGAAGCTTTCTTT
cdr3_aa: CASSGSDTEAFF

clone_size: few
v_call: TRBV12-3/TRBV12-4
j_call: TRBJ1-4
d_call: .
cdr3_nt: TGTGCCAGCAGTTTCTTCTTAGGGGGACTGTTTTTT
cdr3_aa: CASSFFLGGLFF

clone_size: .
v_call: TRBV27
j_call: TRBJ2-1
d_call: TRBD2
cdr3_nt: TGTGCCAGCAGTTTAGGACTAGCGGGAGGGAGGGATGAGCAGTTCTTC
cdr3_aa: CASSLGLAGGRDEQFF

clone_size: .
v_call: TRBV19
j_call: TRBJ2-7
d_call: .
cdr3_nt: TGTGCCAGTAGTATAGCTAACGAGCAGTACTTC
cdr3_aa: CASSIANEQYF

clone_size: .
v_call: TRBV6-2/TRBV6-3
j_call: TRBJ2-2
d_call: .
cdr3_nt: TGTGCCAGCAGTTACGGCAGGGAGCCCGGGGAGCTGTTTTTT
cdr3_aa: CASSYGREPGELFF

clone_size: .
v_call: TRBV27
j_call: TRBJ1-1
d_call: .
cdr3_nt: TGTGCCAGCAGTTTGACCCCTCGACAGGCGATGAACACTGAAGCTTTCTTT
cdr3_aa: CASSLTPRQAMNTEAFF

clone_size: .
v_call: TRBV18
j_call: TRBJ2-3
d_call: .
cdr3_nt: TGTGCCAGCTCACAGAAGCAGGGGGAGGGAGATAAGCAGTATTTT
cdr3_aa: CASSQKQGEGDKQYF

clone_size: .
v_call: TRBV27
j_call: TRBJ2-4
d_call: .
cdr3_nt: TGTGCCAGCCGGGATCTAGCCAAAAACATTCAGTACTTC
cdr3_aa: CASRDLAKNIQYF

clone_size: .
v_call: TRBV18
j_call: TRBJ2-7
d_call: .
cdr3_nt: TGTGCCAGCAGTTGGGGTAGTTCCTACGAGCAGTACTTC
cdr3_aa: CASSWGSSYEQYF

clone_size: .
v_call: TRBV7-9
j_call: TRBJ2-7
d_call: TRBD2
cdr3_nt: TGTGCCAGCAGCTCTAATATCCGGGAGGCGCGCTCCTACGAGCAGTACTTC
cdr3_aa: CASSSNIREARSYEQYF

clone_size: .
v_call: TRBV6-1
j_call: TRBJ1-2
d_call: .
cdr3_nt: TGTGCCAGCAGTTACCAGTGGCCTCCTCAGGGGAATGGCTACACCTTC
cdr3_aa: CASSYQWPPQGNGYTF

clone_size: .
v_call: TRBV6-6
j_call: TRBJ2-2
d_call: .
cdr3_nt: TGTGCCAGCAGCTTTTTCAAGCCGATGAACACCGGGGAGCTGTTTTTT
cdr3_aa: CASSFFKPMNTGELFF

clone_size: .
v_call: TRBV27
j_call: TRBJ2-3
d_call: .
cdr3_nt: TGTGCCAGCAGTCCACAGAACCCAGATACGCAGTATTTT
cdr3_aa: CASSPQNPDTQYF

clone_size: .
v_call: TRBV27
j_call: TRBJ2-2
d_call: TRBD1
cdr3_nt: TGTGCCAGCAGAGGATCCGGGACAGGGAGCACCGGGGAGCTGTTTTTT
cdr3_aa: CASRGSGTGSTGELFF

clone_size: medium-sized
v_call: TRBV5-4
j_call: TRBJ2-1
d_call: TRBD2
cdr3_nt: TGTGCCAGCAGCTTGAGCGGGGGTGAGCAGTTCTTC
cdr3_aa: CASSLSGGEQFF

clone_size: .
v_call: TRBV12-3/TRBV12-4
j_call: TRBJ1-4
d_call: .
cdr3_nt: TGTGCCAGCAGTTTAACAGGGTGGGGTGAAAAACTGTTTTTT
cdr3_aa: CASSLTGWGEKLFF

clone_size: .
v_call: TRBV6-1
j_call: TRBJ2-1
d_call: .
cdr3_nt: TGTGCCAGCAGCCCTCCGGGGGTAGCCAGGGTGCAGTTCTTC
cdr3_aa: CASSPPGVARVQFF

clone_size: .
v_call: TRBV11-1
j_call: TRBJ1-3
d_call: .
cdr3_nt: TGTGCCAGCAGCTTAGGGGGCACTGGAAACACCATATATTTT
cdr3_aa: CASSLGGTGNTIYF

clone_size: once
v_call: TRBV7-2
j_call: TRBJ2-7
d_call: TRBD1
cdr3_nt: TGTGCCAGCAGCTGGGGACAGTCCCCTCAGGACGAGCAGTACTTC
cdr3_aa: CASSWGQSPQDEQYF

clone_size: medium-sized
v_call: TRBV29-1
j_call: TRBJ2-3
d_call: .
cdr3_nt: TGCAGCGTTGCGCAGCGGTTAGGGGATACGCAGTATTTT
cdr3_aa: CSVAQRLGDTQYF

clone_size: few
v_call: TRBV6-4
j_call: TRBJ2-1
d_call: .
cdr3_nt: TGTGCCAGCAGCCAAGACAGATACAATGAGCAGTTCTTC
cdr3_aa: CASSQDRYNEQFF

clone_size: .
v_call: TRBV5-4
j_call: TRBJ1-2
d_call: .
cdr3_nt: TGTGCCAGCAGCTTGGTCGGAGGTTATGGCTACACCTTC
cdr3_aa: CASSLVGGYGYTF

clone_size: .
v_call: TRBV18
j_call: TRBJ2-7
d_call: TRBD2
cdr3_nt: TGTGCCAGCAGTCCCCGACCCGGACTAGTCTACGAGCAGTACTTC
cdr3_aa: CASSPRPGLVYEQYF

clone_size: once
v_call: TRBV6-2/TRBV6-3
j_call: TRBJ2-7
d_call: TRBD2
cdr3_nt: TGTGCCAGCAGTTCGGCTACTAGCGGAGCCTACGAGCAGTACTTC
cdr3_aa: CASSSATSGAYEQYF

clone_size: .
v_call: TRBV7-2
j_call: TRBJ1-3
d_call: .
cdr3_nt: TGTGCCAGCAGCTCGGGCGGTTCGGGAAACACCATATATTTT
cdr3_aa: CASSSGGSGNTIYF

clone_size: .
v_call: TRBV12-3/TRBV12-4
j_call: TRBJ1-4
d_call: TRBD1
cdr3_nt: TGTGCCAGCAGTTTAGATACAGGGGGTGAAAAACTGTTTTTT
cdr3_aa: CASSLDTGGEKLFF

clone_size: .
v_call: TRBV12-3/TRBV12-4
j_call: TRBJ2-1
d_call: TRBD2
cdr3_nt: TGTGCCAGCAGTTACGTGTCGCGCTGGGGGGAGCGGGGAAATGAGCAGTTCTTC
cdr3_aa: CASSYVSRWGERGNEQFF

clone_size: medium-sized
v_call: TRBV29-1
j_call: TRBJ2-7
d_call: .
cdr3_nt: TGCAGCGCCCGGACCCCCTACGAGCAGTACTTC
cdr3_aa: CSARTPYEQYF

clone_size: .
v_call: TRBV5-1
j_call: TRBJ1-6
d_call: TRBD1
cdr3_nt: TGCGCCAGCAGCTTGGCCGGACAGGGCTATTCACCCCTCCACTTT
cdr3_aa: CASSLAGQGYSPLHF

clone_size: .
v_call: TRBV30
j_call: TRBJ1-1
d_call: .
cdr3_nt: TGTGCCTGGAGTGGGGACTTGTTGACTGAAGCTTTCTTT
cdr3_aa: CAWSGDLLTEAFF

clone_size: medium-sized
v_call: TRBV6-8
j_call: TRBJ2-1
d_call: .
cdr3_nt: TGTGCCAGCAGCGTTGGGGGTAAGCTCCGCTGTGAGCAGTTCTTC
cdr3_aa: CASSVGGKLRCEQFF

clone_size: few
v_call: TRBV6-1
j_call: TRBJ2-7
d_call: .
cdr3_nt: TGTGCCAGCAGTGAAGCGCACGGGCACTCCTACGAGCAGTACTTC
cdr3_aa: CASSEAHGHSYEQYF

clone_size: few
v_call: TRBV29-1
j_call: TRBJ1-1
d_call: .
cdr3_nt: TGCAGCGTTGAAACCGGGAAGACTGAAGCTTTCTTT
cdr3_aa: CSVETGKTEAFF